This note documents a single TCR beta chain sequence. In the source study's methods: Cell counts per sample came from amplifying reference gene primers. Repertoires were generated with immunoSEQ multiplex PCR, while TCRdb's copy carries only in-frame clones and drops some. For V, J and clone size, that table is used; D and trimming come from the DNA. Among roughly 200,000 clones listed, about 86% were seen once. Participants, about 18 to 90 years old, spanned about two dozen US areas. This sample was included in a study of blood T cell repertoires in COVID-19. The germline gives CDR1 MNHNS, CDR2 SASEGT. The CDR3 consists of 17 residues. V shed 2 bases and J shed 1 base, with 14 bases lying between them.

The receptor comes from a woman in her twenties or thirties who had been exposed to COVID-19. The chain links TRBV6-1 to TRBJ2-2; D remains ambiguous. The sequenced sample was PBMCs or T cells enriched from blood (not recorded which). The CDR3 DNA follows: TGTGCCAGCAGTGAAAGTTGGGTGACTGAGAACACCGGGGAGCTGTTTTTT. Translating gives CASSESWVTENTGELFF.